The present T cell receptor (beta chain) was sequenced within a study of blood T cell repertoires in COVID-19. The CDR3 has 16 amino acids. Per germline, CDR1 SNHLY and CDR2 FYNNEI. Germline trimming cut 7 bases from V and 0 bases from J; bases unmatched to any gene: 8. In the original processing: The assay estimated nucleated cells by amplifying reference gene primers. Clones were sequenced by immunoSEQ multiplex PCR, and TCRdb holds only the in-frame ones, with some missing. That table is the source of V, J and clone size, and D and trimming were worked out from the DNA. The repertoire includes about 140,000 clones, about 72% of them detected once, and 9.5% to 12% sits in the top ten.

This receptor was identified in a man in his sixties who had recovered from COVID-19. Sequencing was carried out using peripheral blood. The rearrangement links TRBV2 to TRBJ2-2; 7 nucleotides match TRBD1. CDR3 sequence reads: CASKTGLGTNTGELFF. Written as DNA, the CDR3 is TGTGCCAGCAAGACAGGGTTGGGAACGAACACCGGGGAGCTGTTTTTT.